Below, 14 T cell receptor beta chains from the same sample are listed, as sequenced in a study of blood T cell repertoires in COVID-19. The data were produced by immunoSEQ multiplex PCR, yet TCRdb's version contains in-frame clones alone and is incomplete. The sample holds about 300,000 clones; about 90% are singletons and the top ten take 2.9%. Sequencing input: PBMCs or T cells enriched from blood (not recorded which). Receptor source: a woman in her 50s who had been exposed to COVID-19.

V usage is TRBV6-1 and J usage is TRBJ2-5, with 7 nucleotides matching TRBD1. The CDR3 has 15 amino acids. Per the germline V gene, CDR1 is MNHNS and CDR2 is SASEGT. After removal of 3 bases from V and 3 bases from J, the junction contained 7 bases not matched to a gene. The CDR3 protein is CASSDLGTVEETQYF. CDR3 nucleotide sequence: TGTGCCAGCAGTGACCTTGGGACAGTAGAAGAGACCCAGTACTTC.

This clone occurred a few times. The chain carries TRBV9 and TRBJ1-4; 9 bases match TRBD1. CDR1 is SGDLS and CDR2 is YYNGEE in the germline V gene. Trimming cost V 5 bases and J 7 bases; bases outside gene matches: 6. The CDR3 consists of 14 residues. The CDR3 nucleotides read TGTGCCAGCAGTGAGGACAGGGGAAGTGAAAAACTGTTTTTT. It yields the protein CASSEDRGSEKLFF.

This rearrangement joins TRBV28 to TRBJ1-5; D remains ambiguous. This CDR3 is built from 17 residues. Germline V gene lookup returns CDR1 MDHEN and CDR2 SYDVKM. Deletions cut 3 bases from V and 1 base from J, with 16 bases between. The CDR3 sequence: CASSFLTPSDSNQPQHF. CDR3 nucleotide sequence: TGTGCCAGCAGTTTTCTCACCCCTAGTGACAGCAATCAGCCCCAGCATTTT.

The chain recombines TRBV3-1 (or the pseudogene TRBV3-2) with TRBJ2-7; no reliable D call. Germline V gene sequence: CDR1 LGHDT, CDR2 YNNKEL (reference sequence). This CDR3 comprises 16 residues. The V end was cut by 2 bases, the J end by 5 bases, with 19 bases between. For the CDR3, the DNA is TGTGCCAGCAGCCAAAGTACGTCGGTTGGTTTCCACGAGCAGTACTTC. It translates to CASSQSTSVGFHEQYF.

The V call is TRBV28, the J call TRBJ1-5; 9 nucleotides match TRBD1. With 2 bases clipped from V and 3 bases from J, the junction kept 5 bases outside the gene matches. The germline V gene encodes CDR1 MDHEN and CDR2 SYDVKM. The CDR3 contains 16 residues. The CDR3 region has the DNA TGTGCCAGCAGTTTACGGGGACAGGGACTCAATCAGCCCCAGCATTTT. Amino acids: CASSLRGQGLNQPQHF. Combining the CDR3 with reference TRBV28 and TRBJ1-5 gives the whole variable domain DVKVTQSSRYLVKRTGEKVFLECVQDMDHENMFWYRQDPGLGLRLIYFSYDVKMKEKGDIPEGYSVSREKKERFSLILESASTNQTSMYLCASSLRGQGLNQPQHFGDGTRLSIL.

J is TRBJ1-1 and V is TRBV3-1 (or the pseudogene TRBV3-2); no definite D call. V was pared by 3 bases and J by 4 bases, with 9 bases between. Per the germline V gene, CDR1 is LGHDT and CDR2 is YNNKEL (reference sequence). The CDR3 extends over 13 amino acids. CDR3 DNA sequence: TGTGCCAGCAGCCAGACGGGGTTCACTGAAGCTTTCTTT. Its translation: CASSQTGFTEAFF.

V is TRBV7-2 and J is TRBJ2-7; weak D call: TRBD2 (5 bases). Trimming removed 1 base at V and 4 bases at J, with 11 bases between. The V gene's germline CDR1 is SGHTA and CDR2 FQGNSA. The CDR3 contains 14 residues. Here the CDR3 reads CASSLVGGFYEQYF. The CDR3 DNA reads as TGTGCCAGCAGCTTAGTAGGCGGGTTTTACGAGCAGTACTTC. Full variable domain (remainder filled in from reference TRBV7-2 and TRBJ2-7): GAGVSQSPSNKVTEKGKDVELRCDPISGHTALYWYRQSLGQGLEFLIYFQGNSAPDKSGLPSDRFSAERTGGSVSTLTIQRTQQEDSAVYLCASSLVGGFYEQYFGPGTRLTVT.

This chain connects TRBV5-1 to TRBJ2-5; a weak D match, TRBD2 (5 bases). Trimming removed 4 bases from V and 4 bases from J, with 23 bases in between. The V gene's germline CDR1 is SGHRS and CDR2 YFSETQ. The CDR3 loop spans 17 amino acids. CDR3 sequence: CASSDVVSPGKGETQYF. The DNA of the CDR3 is TGCGCCAGCAGCGACGTTGTGTCTCCGGGGAAAGGAGAGACCCAGTACTTC. The full variable domain, in which reference TRBV5-1 and TRBJ2-5 provide the parts outside the CDR3, is KAGVTQTPRYLIKTRGQQVTLSCSPISGHRSVSWYQQTPGQGLQFLFEYFSETQRNKGNFPGRFSGRQFSNSRSEMNVSTLELGDSALYLCASSDVVSPGKGETQYFGPGTRLLVL.

The chain carries TRBV29-1 and TRBJ2-5; 13 positions match TRBD2. V was pared by 7 bases and J by 1 base, with 6 bases of the junction left unmatched. The CDR3 runs 15 residues. Germline V gives CDR1 SQVTM, CDR2 ANQGSEA. The chain's CDR3 is CSAKTSGGFQETQYF. The DNA for the CDR3 is TGCAGCGCAAAGACTAGCGGGGGGTTCCAAGAGACCCAGTACTTC.

This sequence joins TRBV7-9 and TRBJ2-5, with D tentatively TRBD1 (6 bases). Trimming stripped 1 base from V and 1 base from J, with 7 bases between. Germline V gene data show CDR1 as SEHNR and CDR2 as FQNEAQ (reference sequence). The CDR3 is made up of 14 amino acids. CDR3: CASSLGTVQETQYF. CDR3 DNA: TGTGCCAGCAGCTTAGGGACAGTCCAAGAGACCCAGTACTTC. Drawing the rest from reference TRBV7-9 and TRBJ2-5, the complete variable domain is DTGVSQNPRHKITKRGQNVTFRCDPISEHNRLYWYRQTLGQGPEFLTYFQNEAQLEKSRLLSDRFSAERPKGSFSTLEIQRTEQGDSAMYLCASSLGTVQETQYFGPGTRLLVL.

The chain is built from TRBV7-8 and TRBJ2-7; TRBD1 matches 10 bases. The CDR3 is 15 residues long. Germline V gives CDR1 SGHVS, CDR2 FQNEAQ. Trimming at V came to 1 base and at J to 2 bases, leaving 2 bases not matched to a gene. CDR3 nucleotides: TGTGCCAGCAGCTTAGGGGACAGGGGAACCTACGAGCAGTACTTC. This encodes CASSLGDRGTYEQYF.

The sample holds one count of this clone. The rearrangement joins TRBV10-3 to TRBJ2-7; weak D call: TRBD2 (6 bases). CDR1 and CDR2 from the germline V gene are ENHRY and SYGVKD. V lost 7 bases to trimming and J lost 2 bases, with 12 bases between them. There are 13 residues in the CDR3. CDR3 loop: CAITGTGTYEQYF. The CDR3 DNA reads as TGTGCCATCACCGGGACTGGCACCTACGAGCAGTACTTC.

This chain uses TRBV7-9 with TRBJ2-2; D is unresolved. The length of the CDR3 is 15 residues. The germline V gene encodes CDR1 SEHNR and CDR2 FQNEAQ (reference sequence). Trimming took 3 bases from V and 3 from J, leaving 11 bases between them. CDR3 sequence: CASSFLGVYTGELFF. The CDR3 region has the DNA TGTGCCAGCAGCTTCCTCGGAGTATACACCGGGGAGCTGTTTTTT.

V usage is TRBV5-1 and J usage is TRBJ2-1; maybe TRBD2 (5 bases). Trimming left V 4 bases short and J 7 bases short, with 15 bases between. The CDR3 is 14 amino acids. The germline V gene encodes CDR1 SGHRS and CDR2 YFSETQ. Here the CDR3 reads CASSPDSPGNEQFF. The CDR3 nucleotides are TGCGCCAGCAGCCCGGACTCGCCGGGGAATGAGCAGTTCTTC.